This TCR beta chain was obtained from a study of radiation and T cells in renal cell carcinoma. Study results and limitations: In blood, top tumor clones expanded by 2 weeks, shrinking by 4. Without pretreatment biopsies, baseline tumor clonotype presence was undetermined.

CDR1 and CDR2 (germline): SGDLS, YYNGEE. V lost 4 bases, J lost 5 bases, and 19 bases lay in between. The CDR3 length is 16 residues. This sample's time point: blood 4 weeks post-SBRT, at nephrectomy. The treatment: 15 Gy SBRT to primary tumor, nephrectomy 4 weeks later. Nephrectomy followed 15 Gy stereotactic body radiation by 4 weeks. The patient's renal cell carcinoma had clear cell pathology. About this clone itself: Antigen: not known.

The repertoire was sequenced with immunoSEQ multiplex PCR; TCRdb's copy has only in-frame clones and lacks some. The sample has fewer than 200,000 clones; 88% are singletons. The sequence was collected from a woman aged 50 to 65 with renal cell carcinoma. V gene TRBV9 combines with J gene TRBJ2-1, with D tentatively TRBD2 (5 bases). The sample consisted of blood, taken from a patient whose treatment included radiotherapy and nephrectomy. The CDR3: CASSLTVGAVNNEQFF. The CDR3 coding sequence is TGTGCCAGCAGCCTCACCGTAGGAGCGGTTAACAATGAGCAGTTCTTC. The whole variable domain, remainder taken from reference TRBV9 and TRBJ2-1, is DSGVTQTPKHLITATGQRVTLRCSPRSGDLSVYWYQQSLDQGLQFLIQYYNGEERAKGNILERFSAQQFPDLHSELNLSSLELGDSALYFCASSLTVGAVNNEQFFGPGTRLTVL.